This T cell receptor (beta chain) originates from a study of T cell responses to AZD1222 COVID-19 vaccine. Sequenced by immunoSEQ multiplex PCR; TCRdb stores in-frame clones only, minus some. The sample contains about 88,000 clones, around nine tenths of which appear only once. V trimming: 9 bases; J trimming: 7 bases; junction bases outside the gene matches: 18. Germline values: CDR1 SNHLY, CDR2 FYNNEI. The CDR3 sequence is 15 residues long. Whole-study findings and limits: Nearly half of the spike-specific TCRs reportedly recognize variant regions that carry no mutations.

In the case of this clone: No antigen is known for it.

V usage is TRBV2 and J usage is TRBJ2-7, with TRBD1 matching over 7 bases. The sequencing here drew on peripheral blood, taken 28 days after the second AZD1222 dose. The sequence was collected from an adult who received the AZD1222 COVID-19 vaccine. The chain's CDR3 is CASALDRASIREQYF. DNA for the CDR3: TGTGCCAGTGCACTAGACAGGGCCTCTATACGAGAGCAGTACTTC. Based on the CDR3 plus reference TRBV2 and TRBJ2-7, the full variable domain is EPEVTQTPSHQVTQMGQEVILRCVPISNHLYFYWYRQILGQKVEFLVSFYNNEISEKSEIFDDQFSVERPDGSNFTLKIRSTKLEDSAMYFCASALDRASIREQYFGPGTRLTVT.